The TCR beta chain described here comes from a study of T cell repertoires in cytomegalovirus infection (dated by TCRdb to 2018 to 2020). As for the study more broadly: Recently identified HLA-C-restricted CMV epitopes, whose presentation resists viral immunomodulation, were targeted by peptide stimulations together with well-studied HLA-B-restricted epitopes. Donor HLA type was relevant to the analysis, as public TCR beta signatures indicated carriage of CMV infection together with the matching HLA type. Broad study findings and their caveats: The ex vivo response was dominated by HLA-C-restricted CMV-specific TCR beta clonotypes, which also provided the single most frequent clonotype in two of eight donors. Carriers of CMV infection plus the relevant HLA type were discriminated by the cumulative frequency of public TCR beta family members in the study cohort and in an independent roughly 370-donor cohort.

The treatment or condition label here, explained by the study, means: in vitro stimulation with specific CMV peptide epitopes to enrich CMV-specific T cells. Sequencing used an Illumina HiSeq 1500. TCRdb reprocessed the public reads (quality trimming at Q25 with fastp, clone calling with MiXCR) and kept in-frame beta chains. Rows are unified per CDR3 protein, each entry keeping the most common DNA and genes. The sample includes 640,000 or so distinct CDR3 sequences, with around a third observed a single time. The ten largest clones take up approximately 18% of the sample. V trim: 11 bases; J trim: 2 bases; unmatched bases: 8. From the cysteine up to the phenylalanine, the CDR3 has a length of 13 residues. CDR3 DNA is the only sequence kept; it has 39 bases, read in frame from the first base. The germline V gene (reference sequence) sets CDR1 to LNHDA and CDR2 to SQIVND. The table lists this clonotype with a count of one. The target of this receptor is not known. No per-base quality is available; no much larger clone lies one base away. A lone read offers only weak evidence.

The receptor comes from a human donor in good health (CMV status not recorded). Some clones in this sample may be carry-over from other donors' samples. The starting material was cultured PBMCs, obtained from culture after CMV antigen stimulation. The V gene is TRBV19 and the J gene is TRBJ2-5, with 7 bases matching TRBD2. The nucleotide sequence is TGTGCCGCTAGCGGCACGGAGCAAGAGACCCAGTACTTC. The encoded protein is CAASGTEQETQYF.